These 22 T cell receptor beta chains were sequenced from one sample in a study of cytomegalovirus exposure and HLA in healthy donors. 60 Vbeta and 13 Jbeta primers were used in PCR. Libraries were prepared by immunoSEQ multiplex PCR; TCRdb keeps only in-frame clonotypes and omits some of them. The data contain approximately 140,000 clones, just under 80% of them singletons. Sequenced sample: PBMCs. The receptor source for this set is a man aged 25 to 40 in good health and CMV-seronegative.

The chain carries TRBV5-1 and TRBJ2-3, with 9 bases lining up with TRBD1. The V segment lost 3 bases and the J segment 4 bases; nucleotides outside the gene matches: 9. The CDR3 length is 16 residues. Germline loops: CDR1 SGHRS, CDR2 YFSETQ. CDR3 amino acids: CASSYTGQGRADTQYF. The CDR3 DNA follows: TGCGCCAGCAGCTACACGGGACAGGGTCGGGCAGATACGCAGTATTTT. The full variable domain, its missing parts supplied by reference TRBV5-1 and TRBJ2-3, is KAGVTQTPRYLIKTRGQQVTLSCSPISGHRSVSWYQQTPGQGLQFLFEYFSETQRNKGNFPGRFSGRQFSNSRSEMNVSTLELGDSALYLCASSYTGQGRADTQYFGPGTRLTVL.

This clone was found once. The chain links TRBV9 to TRBJ2-7, with 8 positions matching TRBD2. The CDR3 length is 14 residues. The V and J ends lost 0 bases and 4 bases, in that order; junction bases with no gene match: 3. Looked up from germline, CDR1 is SGDLS and CDR2 is YYNGEE. In DNA, the CDR3 is TGTGCCAGCAGCGTAGCGGGAGGGGAATACGAGCAGTACTTC. Translation gives CASSVAGGEYEQYF.

The chain couples TRBV5-4 to TRBJ2-1; D might be TRBD2 (5 bases). With 5 bases removed from V and 7 bases from J, the gap between germline ends came to 13 bases. This CDR3 is built from 13 residues. The germline gives CDR1 SGHNT, CDR2 YYREEE (reference sequence). The DNA for the CDR3 is TGTGCCAGCAGTCGCGCCCCGGGGAATGAGCAGTTCTTC. It translates to CASSRAPGNEQFF.

This clone appeared a single time. CDR3 DNA sequence: TGTGCCTGGAGTGATGTAACCGGGGAGCTGTTTTTT. Its protein product is CAWSDVTGELFF. V is TRBV30 and J is TRBJ2-2; D is ambiguous. Trimming took off 1 base at V and 5 bases at J, with 5 bases between the two ends. CDR1 is GTSNPN, CDR2 SVGIG, per germline (reference sequence). The CDR3 is 12 residues long.

The chain joins TRBV19 to TRBJ2-7; 8 positions match TRBD2. Trimming took 4 bases from V and 4 from J; bases not matched to a gene: 9. Germline V gives CDR1 LNHDA, CDR2 SQIVND (reference sequence). The CDR3 is 15 amino acids. The CDR3 coding sequence is TGTGCCAGTAGTACCCGGAGAGCGGGAGAGTACGAGCAGTACTTC. Translating it yields CASSTRRAGEYEQYF.

This clone was picked up one time. The V and J genes are TRBV5-8 and TRBJ2-7, with a tentative D call TRBD2 (5 bases). V lost 2 bases to trimming and J lost 4 bases, with 10 bases between them. The germline CDR1 and CDR2 sequences are SGHTS and YDEGEE. There are 13 residues in the CDR3. In DNA form, the CDR3 reads TGTGCCAGCAGCTTCAGGACTGAGTACGAGCAGTACTTC. It codes for CASSFRTEYEQYF. The whole variable domain, filled in from reference TRBV5-8 and TRBJ2-7, reads EAGVTQSPTHLIKTRGQQATLRCSPISGHTSVYWYQQALGLGLQFLLWYDEGEERNRGNFPPRFSGRQFPNYSSELNVNALELEDSALYLCASSFRTEYEQYFGPGTRLTVT.

The rearrangement links TRBV11-2 to TRBJ2-1; possible D gene TRBD1, 5 bases. V lost 1 base and J lost 4, with 11 bases in between. This CDR3 comprises 15 residues. The V gene's germline CDR1 is SGHAT and CDR2 FQNNGV. Here the CDR3 reads CASSLAGRLYNEQFF. CDR3 bases: TGTGCCAGCAGCTTAGCAGGGCGCCTTTACAATGAGCAGTTCTTC.

This clone occurred many times. This chain links TRBV6-1 with TRBJ2-7; 7 positions match TRBD2. V was clipped by 2 bases and J by 1 base; unmatched bases: 5. Looked up from germline, CDR1 is MNHNS and CDR2 is SASEGT. The CDR3 has 15 amino acids. CDR3 in amino acids: CASSEKSGGSYEQYF. CDR3 nucleotide sequence: TGTGCCAGCAGTGAAAAGTCCGGGGGGTCCTACGAGCAGTACTTC.

The chain links TRBV28 to TRBJ1-2, with unresolved D. Trimming stripped 5 bases from V and 2 bases from J, with 3 bases between. The CDR3 runs to 11 residues. The germline gives CDR1 MDHEN, CDR2 SYDVKM. The CDR3 sequence: CASSLNYGYTF. CDR3 nucleotides: TGTGCCAGCAGTCTAAACTATGGCTACACCTTC.

The chain joins TRBV5-4 to TRBJ1-2; tentatively, D is TRBD1 (6 bases). Per germline, CDR1 SGHNT and CDR2 YYREEE (reference sequence). V lost 5 bases and J lost 1, with 18 bases in between. This CDR3 is 16 amino acids long. CDR3 bases: TGTGCCAGCAGGCGAGACACAGGGTACCTTAACTATGGCTACACCTTC. Its protein is CASRRDTGYLNYGYTF.

Details on this clone: One end of the junction varies from germline; a read error may be responsible. The rearrangement links TRBV9 to TRBJ1-2; TRBD1 matches 9 bases. The CDR3 has 13 amino acids. Germline lookup yields CDR1 SGDLS and CDR2 YYNGEE. The CDR3 nucleotides are TGTGCCAGCGCGAGGGACAGGGTGGATGGCTACCCCTTC. Translating it yields CASARDRVDGYPF.

The rearrangement uses TRBV10-1 and TRBJ2-7; the D gene is possibly TRBD2 (5 bases). CDR3 size: 12 residues. Looked up from germline, CDR1 is WNHNN and CDR2 is SYGVQD (reference sequence). V dropped 5 bases and J dropped 6 bases, with 11 bases sitting between them. CDR3 protein: CASSLPEGEQYF. The DNA for the CDR3 is TGCGCCAGCAGTCTTCCAGAGGGCGAGCAGTACTTC.

This chain uses TRBV5-1 with TRBJ1-1, with 9 bases that match TRBD1. CDR3 length: 14 amino acids. Germline V gene lookup returns CDR1 SGHRS and CDR2 YFSETQ. V was clipped by 5 bases and J by 8 bases; unmatched bases: 10. Written as DNA, the CDR3 is TGCGCCAGCAGATTAACAGGGGGCGCAACCGAAGCTTTCTTT. Translated, it gives CASRLTGGATEAFF.

This clone was seen more than once but under ten times. The rearrangement links TRBV6-5 to TRBJ1-1; a possible D gene is TRBD1 (6 bases). This CDR3 region has 16 residues. Germline CDR1 reads MNHEY; CDR2 reads SVGAGI. Trimming stripped 4 bases from V and 4 bases from J, with 19 bases between. CDR3 sequence (DNA): TGTGCCAGCAGTTCTCCTCGACAGGTGCTGGGCACTGAAGCTTTCTTT. Translated: CASSSPRQVLGTEAFF.

The chain employs TRBV10-2 and TRBJ1-5; D is perhaps TRBD1 (5 bases). The CDR3 has 13 residues. The V and J ends lost 3 bases and 4 bases respectively, with 7 bases between them. Germline loops: CDR1 WSHSY, CDR2 SAAADI. The CDR3 DNA sequence: TGCGCCAGCAGTGAACAGGAAAATCAGCCCCAGCATTTT. Translating it yields CASSEQENQPQHF.

The rearrangement links TRBV4-1 to TRBJ1-5; possibly TRBD1 for D (6 bases). V lost 0 bases and J 6 bases, leaving 12 bases between the germline ends. This CDR3 spans 15 amino acids. The germline V gene encodes CDR1 MGHRA and CDR2 YSYEKL. For the CDR3, the DNA is TGCGCCAGCAGCCAAGATGGGGCAGGGGTTCAGCCCCAGCATTTT. Translating it yields CASSQDGAGVQPQHF.

The CDR3 spells CASSLDRANSGNTIYF. The CDR3 region has the DNA TGTGCCAGCAGCTTGGACAGGGCCAACTCTGGAAACACCATATATTTT. The chain has TRBV11-1 and TRBJ1-3, with 8 bases identical to TRBD1. The CDR3 contains 16 residues. J was trimmed by 0 bases and V by 3 bases; bases with no gene match: 4. CDR1 is SGHAT, CDR2 FQDESV, per germline (reference sequence).

Notes on this clone: At one boundary the junction diverges from the germline segment, which might be a read error. This chain joins TRBV2 and TRBJ1-5; D might be TRBD1 (5 bases). Germline CDR1 and CDR2: SNHLY and FYNNEI. CDR3 size: 12 residues. CDR3 in amino acids: CASSRQNQPQNF. CDR3 in DNA: TGTGCCAGCAGTAGACAGAATCAGCCCCAGAATTTT. Drawing the rest from reference TRBV2 and TRBJ1-5, the complete variable domain is EPEVTQTPSHQVTQMGQEVILRCVPISNHLYFYWYRQILGQKVEFLVSFYNNEISEKSEIFDDQFSVERPDGSNFTLKIRSTKLEDSAMYFCASSRQNQPQNFGDGTRLSIL.

The chain recombines TRBV7-9 with TRBJ1-2; D is unclear. This CDR3 contains 14 residues. Germline CDR1 reads SEHNR; CDR2 reads FQNEAQ (reference sequence). Trimming pared 1 base from V and 8 bases from J, leaving 14 bases between. Here the CDR3 reads CASSLDAATGGYTF. As DNA, the CDR3 is TGTGCCAGCAGCTTAGACGCAGCTACGGGGGGCTACACCTTC.

The CDR3 DNA follows: TGTGCCATCAGTGGGGGGGGACTAAAACAAGAGACCCAGTACTTC. Translating gives CAISGGGLKQETQYF. The V and J genes are TRBV10-3 and TRBJ2-5, with 7 bases identical to TRBD2. Germline V CDR1 and CDR2: ENHRY, SYGVKD. Unmatched junction bases numbered 7, after V lost 4 bases and J lost 2 bases. CDR3 length: 15 residues.

The rearrangement uses TRBV5-8 and TRBJ2-7, with TRBD1 identical over 7 bases. Trimming removed 3 bases from V and 0 bases from J; junction bases left unmatched: 3. This CDR3 comprises 14 residues. The germline V gene has CDR1 SGHTS and CDR2 YDEGEE. CDR3: CASSSRDSSYEQYF. CDR3 DNA sequence: TGTGCCAGCAGCTCCCGGGACAGCTCCTACGAGCAGTACTTC.

CDR3 nucleotides: TGTGCCAGCACGTCGTTCACAGATACGCAGTATTTT. Protein product: CASTSFTDTQYF. V gene TRBV28 combines with J gene TRBJ2-3, with no clear D. The length of the CDR3 is 12 residues. Germline-derived CDR1 and CDR2 are MDHEN and SYDVKM. V lost 7 bases and J lost 2, with 7 bases in between.